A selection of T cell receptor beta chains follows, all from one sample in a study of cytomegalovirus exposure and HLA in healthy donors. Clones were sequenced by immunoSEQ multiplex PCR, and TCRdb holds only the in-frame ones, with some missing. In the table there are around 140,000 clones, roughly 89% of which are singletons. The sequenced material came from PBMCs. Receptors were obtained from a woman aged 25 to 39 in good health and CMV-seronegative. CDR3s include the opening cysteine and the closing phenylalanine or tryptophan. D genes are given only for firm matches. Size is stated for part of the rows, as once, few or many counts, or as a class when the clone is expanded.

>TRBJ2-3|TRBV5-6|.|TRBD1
CASSPGTGSPDTQYF
TGTGCCAGCAGTCCCGGGACAGGGTCACCAGATACGCAGTATTTT
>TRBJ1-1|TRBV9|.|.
CASSVEGLSTEAFF
TGTGCCAGCAGCGTAGAGGGGTTGAGTACTGAAGCTTTCTTT
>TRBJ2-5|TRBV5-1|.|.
CASSLQGRQETQYF
TGCGCCAGCAGCTTGCAGGGGCGACAAGAGACCCAGTACTTC
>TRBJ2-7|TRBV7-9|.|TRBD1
CASSPPVGGTGAHEQYF
TGTGCCAGCAGCCCCCCAGTCGGCGGGACAGGGGCCCACGAGCAGTACTTC
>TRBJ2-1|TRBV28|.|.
CASSWAGPYNEQFF
TGTGCCAGCAGTTGGGCAGGGCCTTACAATGAGCAGTTCTTC
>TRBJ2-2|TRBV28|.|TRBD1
CASLGQGKSTGELFF
TGTGCCAGCTTAGGACAGGGGAAGAGCACCGGGGAGCTGTTTTTT
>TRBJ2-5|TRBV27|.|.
CASRSLVQETQYF
TGTGCCAGCAGGTCACTAGTCCAAGAGACCCAGTACTTC
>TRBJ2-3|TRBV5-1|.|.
CASSIGHVTDTQYF
TGCGCCAGCAGCATCGGACATGTTACAGATACGCAGTATTTT
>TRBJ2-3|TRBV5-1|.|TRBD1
CASSLGRGPGLGSTDTQYF
TGCGCCAGCAGCTTGGGTAGGGGGCCGGGGCTGGGGAGCACAGATACGCAGTATTTT
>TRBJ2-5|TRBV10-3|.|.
CAISGPPKEQYF
TGTGCCATCAGTGGTCCCCCGAAAGAGCAGTACTTC
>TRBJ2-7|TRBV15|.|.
CATSRDTSYEQYF
TGTGCCACCAGCAGAGACACCTCCTACGAGCAGTACTTC
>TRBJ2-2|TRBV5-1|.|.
CASSWAPGASGELFF
TGCGCCAGCAGCTGGGCGCCAGGCGCGTCCGGGGAGCTGTTTTTT
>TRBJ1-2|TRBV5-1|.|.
CASSLTAGVGGYTF
TGCGCCAGCAGCTTGACCGCAGGGGTGGGTGGCTACACCTTC
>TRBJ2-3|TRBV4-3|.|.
CASSQGGGTDTQYF
TGCGCCAGCAGCCAGGGCGGGGGCACAGATACGCAGTATTTT
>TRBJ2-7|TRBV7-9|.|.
CASSGDFPPYEQYF
TGTGCCAGCAGCGGGGACTTTCCCCCCTACGAGCAGTACTTC
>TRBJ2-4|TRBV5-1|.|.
CASSPRIGGENIQYF
TGCGCCAGCAGCCCCCGGATCGGCGGCGAAAACATTCAGTACTTC
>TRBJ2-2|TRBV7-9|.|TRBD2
CASSAVLAGYTGELFF
TGTGCCAGCAGCGCAGTCCTAGCGGGATACACCGGGGAGCTGTTTTTT
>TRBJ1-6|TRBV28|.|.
CASRGFGGSPLHF
TGTGCCAGCAGGGGGTTTGGAGGTTCACCCCTCCACTTT
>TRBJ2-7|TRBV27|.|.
CASSHLGGFSSYEQYF
TGTGCCAGCAGCCATTTAGGGGGTTTTAGCTCCTACGAGCAGTACTTC
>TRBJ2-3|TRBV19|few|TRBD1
CASRHGTGMLDTQYF
TGTGCCAGTAGGCACGGGACAGGGATGCTAGATACGCAGTATTTT
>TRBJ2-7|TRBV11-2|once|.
CASSLSDGGYEQYF
TGTGCCAGCAGCTTATCTGACGGGGGCTACGAGCAGTACTTC
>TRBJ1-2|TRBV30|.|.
CAWSGGYGYTF
TGTGCCTGGAGCGGGGGTTATGGCTACACCTTC
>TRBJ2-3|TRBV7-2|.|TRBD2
CASSLGTSGDTQYF
TGTGCCAGCAGCCTCGGGACTAGTGGCGATACGCAGTATTTT
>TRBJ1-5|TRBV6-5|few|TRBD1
CASSWTGGENQPQHF
TGTGCCAGCAGTTGGACAGGGGGCGAAAATCAGCCCCAGCATTTT
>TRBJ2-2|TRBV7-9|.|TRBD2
CASTSEILAGAHTGELFF
TGTGCCAGCACCTCAGAAATACTAGCGGGGGCCCACACCGGGGAGCTGTTTTTT
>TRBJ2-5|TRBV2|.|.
CASGSLEREQYF
TGTGCCAGCGGGAGCCTGGAGAGAGAGCAGTACTTC
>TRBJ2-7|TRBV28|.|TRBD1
CASSLETGATYEQYF
TGTGCCAGCAGCCTCGAGACAGGGGCTACCTACGAGCAGTACTTC
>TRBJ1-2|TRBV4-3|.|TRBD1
CASSQDDRGSIGYTF
TGCGCCAGCAGCCAAGACGACAGGGGTTCGATTGGCTACACCTTC
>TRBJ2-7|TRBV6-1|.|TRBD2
CASSAMTSGTYEQYF
TGTGCCAGCAGTGCCATGACTAGCGGCACCTACGAGCAGTACTTC
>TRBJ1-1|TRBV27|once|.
CASRGTGFLTEAFF
TGTGCCAGCAGAGGAACAGGGTTTTTGACTGAAGCTTTCTTT
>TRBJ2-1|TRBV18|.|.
CASSPRYRDTLYNEQFF
TGTGCCAGCTCACCGAGATACCGGGACACTCTGTACAATGAGCAGTTCTTC
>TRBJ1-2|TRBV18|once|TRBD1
CASSPGDRAKGYTF
TGTGCCAGCTCACCTGGGGACAGGGCGAAAGGCTACACCTTC
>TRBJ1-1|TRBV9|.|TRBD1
CASSAMDRGYTEAFF
TGTGCCAGCAGCGCCATGGACAGGGGATACACTGAAGCTTTCTTT
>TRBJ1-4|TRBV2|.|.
CASSDSAEAGEKLFF
TGTGCCAGCAGTGACTCAGCAGAGGCAGGGGAAAAACTGTTTTTT
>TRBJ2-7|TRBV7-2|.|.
CASSRNQQGGYEQYF
TGTGCCAGCAGTCGAAATCAGCAGGGAGGCTACGAGCAGTACTTC
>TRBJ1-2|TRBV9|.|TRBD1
CASSFDRDPGGYTF
TGTGCCAGCAGCTTTGACAGGGACCCCGGGGGCTACACCTTC
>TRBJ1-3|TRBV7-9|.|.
CASSLISVFSGNTIYF
TGTGCCAGCAGCTTAATCTCAGTTTTCTCTGGAAACACCATATATTTT
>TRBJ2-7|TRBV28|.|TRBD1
CASSSVGQGSGYEQYF
TGTGCCAGCAGTTCCGTCGGACAGGGCAGCGGTTACGAGCAGTACTTC
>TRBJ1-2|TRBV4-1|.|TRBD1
CASSPTGGYGYTF
TGCGCCAGCAGCCCGACAGGGGGGTATGGCTACACCTTC
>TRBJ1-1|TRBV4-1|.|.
CASSHVIRDTEAFF
TGCGCCAGCAGCCACGTAATCAGGGACACTGAAGCTTTCTTT
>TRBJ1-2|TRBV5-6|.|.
CASSLYLRGYTF
TGTGCCAGCAGCTTATATCTTCGTGGCTACACCTTC
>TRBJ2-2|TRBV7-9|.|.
CASSSRNRADVGELFF
TGTGCCAGCAGCTCGAGAAACAGGGCCGACGTCGGGGAGCTGTTTTTT
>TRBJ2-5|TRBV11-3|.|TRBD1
CASSLRTGGFETQYF
TGTGCCAGCAGCCTCCGGACAGGGGGCTTTGAGACCCAGTACTTC
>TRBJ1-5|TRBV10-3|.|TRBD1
CAIRGQDSNQPQHF
TGTGCCATCAGGGGACAGGATAGCAATCAGCCCCAGCATTTT
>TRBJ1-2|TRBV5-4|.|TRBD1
CASSLAPTGAGDGYTF
TGTGCCAGCAGCTTGGCCCCCACAGGGGCGGGCGATGGCTACACCTTC
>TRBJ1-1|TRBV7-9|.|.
CASSLSMNTEAFF
TGTGCCAGCAGCTTATCCATGAACACTGAAGCTTTCTTT
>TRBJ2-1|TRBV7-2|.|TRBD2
CASSPGTSGYNEQFF
TGTGCCAGCAGCCCCGGGACTAGCGGTTACAATGAGCAGTTCTTC
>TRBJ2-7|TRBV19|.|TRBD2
CASSTVSSGAYEQYF
TGTGCCAGTAGTACAGTGTCTAGCGGGGCCTACGAGCAGTACTTC
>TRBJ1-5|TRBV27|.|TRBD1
CASSLIPPGQGGPPQPQHF
TGTGCCAGCAGTTTAATTCCCCCCGGACAGGGGGGCCCACCTCAGCCCCAGCATTTT
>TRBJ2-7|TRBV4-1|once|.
CASSQDRAGMNEQYF
TGCGCCAGCAGCCAAGATCGTGCAGGGATGAACGAGCAGTACTTC
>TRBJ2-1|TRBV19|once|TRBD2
CASSLAGGPFDEQFF
TGTGCCAGTAGCCTAGCGGGAGGGCCGTTCGATGAGCAGTTCTTC
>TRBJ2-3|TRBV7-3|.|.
CASRFYGGDTQYF
TGTGCCAGCAGGTTTTACGGGGGAGATACGCAGTATTTT
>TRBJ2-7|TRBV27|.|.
CASSWTATYEQYF
TGTGCCAGCAGTTGGACAGCCACCTACGAGCAGTACTTC
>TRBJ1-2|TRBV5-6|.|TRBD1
CASRIQGTVRLGYTF
TGTGCCAGCAGGATACAAGGGACAGTGCGGCTCGGCTACACCTTC
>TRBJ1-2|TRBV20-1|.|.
CSAREQTGYTF
TGCAGTGCTAGAGAACAGACGGGCTACACCTTC